The sequence of this TCR beta chain was determined in a study of T cell repertoires in cytomegalovirus infection (dated by TCRdb to between 2018 and 2021). Regarding the research as a whole: The peptide stimulations were aimed at well-studied HLA-B-restricted epitopes as well as recently identified HLA-C-restricted CMV epitopes, whose presentation resists viral immunomodulation. Donor HLA type was relevant to the analysis, because carriage of CMV infection together with the matching HLA type was indicated by public TCR beta signatures.

Sequenced on an Illumina HiSeq 1500. TCRdb trimmed the raw reads at Q25, called clones with MiXCR and kept productive beta chains. Each CDR3 protein appears once, grouped with its most common genes and DNA. The sample contains roughly 920,000 distinct CDR3 sequences, approximately 30% of them found a single time. Roughly 13% of the sample comes from the top ten. In the paper's terms, the treatment or condition label means: in vitro stimulation with specific CMV peptide epitopes to enrich CMV-specific T cells. What the research found in general, with its limitations: The ex vivo response was dominated by HLA-C-restricted CMV-specific TCR beta clonotypes, and the single most frequent clonotype in two of eight donors was supplied by these HLA-C-restricted clonotypes. In both this cohort and an independent cohort of more than 350 donors, the cumulative frequency of public TCR beta family members distinguished carriers of CMV infection plus the relevant HLA type.

The CDR3 contains 16 residues when both ends are counted. The entry retains the CDR3 DNA only, 48 bases that are in frame from base 1. Trimming takes 3 bases from V and 2 bases from J, and the germline ends sit 14 bases apart. From a lookup of the germline V gene, CDR1 and CDR2 are KGHDR and SFDVKD. About this clonotype: Its recognized antigen is unknown. This CDR3 fails to terminate in the conserved phenylalanine or tryptophan, so it likely reflects a read error.

The V and J segments used are TRBV24-1 and TRBJ2-3; the best D guess is TRBD2, with 6 bases matching. The TCR comes from a human donor in good health (CMV status not recorded). Some clones in this sample may be carry-over from other donors' samples. Sequencing was performed on cultured CD8+ T cells from PBMCs, taken from culture after CMV antigen stimulation. The nucleotide sequence is TGTGCCACCAGTGATCGTGCTGCGGGGCCCACAGATACGCAGTATTCT. This is translated as CATSDRAAGPTDTQYS.